One and the same sample provided the 19 T cell receptor beta chains below, sequenced in a study of T cell changes during pregnancy in multiple sclerosis. Data came from immunoSEQ multiplex PCR; TCRdb stores just in-frame clones and leaves some out. This sample has approximately 80,000 clones, with 94% found just once. Specimen: peripheral blood, collected in the second trimester of pregnancy. These receptors were obtained from a female donor in good health, enrolled as a control in a pregnancy study.

The table lists this clone with a few counts. CDR3 residues: CSVVLPEAFF. Written as DNA, the CDR3 is TGCAGCGTTGTACTCCCTGAAGCTTTCTTT. The chain couples TRBV29-1 to TRBJ1-1; D remains unclear. V was cut by 4 bases and J by 6 bases, with 6 bases left in between. CDR1 and CDR2 from the germline V gene are SQVTM and ANQGSEA. The CDR3 runs 10 residues.

J is TRBJ2-1 and V is TRBV28, with 11 positions matching TRBD2. This CDR3 has 15 amino acids. In germline, CDR1 is MDHEN, CDR2 SYDVKM. J gave up 10 bases and V 3 bases, and 8 bases lay outside the gene matches. The CDR3 protein is CASSFGLAGGKEQFF. The CDR3 DNA reads TGTGCCAGCAGTTTTGGCCTAGCGGGAGGCAAGGAGCAGTTCTTC.

CDR3: CASSRQAPGGETQYF. Written as DNA, the CDR3 is TGTGCCAGCAGCCGACAGGCCCCGGGGGGGGAGACCCAGTACTTC. The chain has TRBV5-6 and TRBJ2-5; 8 nucleotides match TRBD2. Germline V gene lookup returns CDR1 SGHDT and CDR2 YYEEEE. The CDR3 spans 15 residues. The V gene end was trimmed by 4 bases and the J gene end by 5 bases; junction bases not matched to a gene: 10. Full variable domain (outside the CDR3, taken from reference TRBV5-6 and TRBJ2-5): DAGVTQSPTHLIKTRGQQVTLRCSPKSGHDTVSWYQQALGQGPQFIFQYYEEEERQRGNFPDRFSGHQFPNYSSELNVNALLLGDSALYLCASSRQAPGGETQYFGPGTRLLVL.

The sample holds one count of this clone. The J gene is TRBJ2-6, the V gene TRBV19; D call uncertain. CDR1 and CDR2 from the germline V gene are LNHDA and SQIVND (reference sequence). CDR3 length: 13 amino acids. Trimming left V 7 bases short and J 3 bases short, with 7 bases between. CDR3 sequence: CASTRSGANVLTF. The CDR3 DNA sequence: TGTGCCAGTACCAGAAGTGGGGCCAACGTCCTGACTTTC.

The chain uses TRBV6-1 and TRBJ2-1; perhaps TRBD1 as D (5 bases). Trimming removed 1 base from V and 2 bases from J, with 18 bases in between. Germline V gene sequence: CDR1 MNHNS, CDR2 SASEGT. CDR3 length: 18 residues. The chain's CDR3 is CASSEVFLQGFPYNEQFF. CDR3 DNA: TGTGCCAGCAGTGAAGTCTTCCTTCAGGGATTCCCCTACAATGAGCAGTTCTTC.

J is TRBJ1-2 and V is TRBV27; 10 bases map to TRBD1. Germline V gene sequence: CDR1 MNHEY, CDR2 SMNVEV (reference sequence). The CDR3 has 16 residues. Trimming at V came to 4 bases and at J to 8 bases, leaving 13 bases not matched to a gene. Written as DNA, the CDR3 is TGTGCCAGCAGTTCGGACCGGGACAGGGGTTTTGGGGGCTACACCTTC. Translation: CASSSDRDRGFGGYTF.

This clone was detected only once. The gene calls are TRBV19 and TRBJ1-4, with D unresolved. Trimming stripped 7 bases from V and 1 base from J, with 13 bases between. The CDR3 is made up of 15 amino acids. The V gene's germline CDR1 is LNHDA and CDR2 SQIVND (reference sequence). As DNA, the CDR3 is TGTGCCAGTACTTTAGCTACCGGAACTAATGAAAAACTGTTTTTT. This translates into CASTLATGTNEKLFF.

Regarding this clone: At one of its ends the junction is not consistent with the germline gene, which may arise from a read error. This chain connects TRBV2 to TRBJ1-2; TRBD1 is a possible D gene (5 bases). Germline assignment: CDR1 SNHLY and CDR2 FYNNEI. The CDR3 totals 15 residues. The chain's CDR3 is CAGSKFSGDNYGYTF. CDR3 DNA sequence: TGTGCCGGCAGTAAGTTTTCGGGGGATAACTATGGCTACACCTTC.

This clone was counted a single time. V is TRBV10-3 and J is TRBJ2-2; D perhaps matches TRBD2 (6 bases). The CDR3 has 17 residues. Trimming shortened V by 7 bases and J by 5 bases, and 23 bases separated the two germline ends. The V gene's germline CDR1 is ENHRY and CDR2 SYGVKD. The DNA of the CDR3 is TGTGCCATCAATAGGAGGCTTAGCGGAGACGGGACCGGGGAGCTGTTTTTT. It translates to CAINRRLSGDGTGELFF.

The chain couples TRBV19 to TRBJ2-2; D is possibly TRBD1 (7 bases). CDR3 size: 14 residues. The germline CDR1 and CDR2 sequences are LNHDA and SQIVND (reference sequence). Deletions cut 6 bases from V and 6 bases from J, with 14 bases between. The CDR3 sequence: CASRRTGGAGELFF. CDR3 sequence (DNA): TGTGCCAGTAGGAGGACAGGAGGGGCCGGGGAGCTGTTTTTT. Full variable domain (missing parts from reference TRBV19 and TRBJ2-2): DGGITQSPKYLFRKEGQNVTLSCEQNLNHDAMYWYRQDPGQGLRLIYYSQIVNDFQKGDIAEGYSVSREKKESFPLTVTSAQKNPTAFYLCASRRTGGAGELFFGEGSRLTVL.

For the CDR3, the DNA is TGTGCCAGCAGCTTGGTGAGGACAGGGGGGGAGACCCAGTACTTC. It encodes CASSLVRTGGETQYF. This chain links TRBV5-4 with TRBJ2-5; 10 bases agree with TRBD1. CDR3 length: 15 residues. J gave up 5 bases and V 0 bases, and 4 bases lay outside the gene matches. CDR1 and CDR2 (germline): SGHNT, YYREEE (reference sequence).

V is TRBV4-1 and J is TRBJ2-3, with no clear D. Germline CDR1 reads MGHRA; CDR2 reads YSYEKL. The ends were cut back, 0 bases at V and 5 bases at J, with 9 bases in the middle. This CDR3 is 14 amino acids long. The CDR3 loop is CASSQEVARDTQYF. CDR3 in DNA: TGCGCCAGCAGCCAAGAAGTGGCCAGAGATACGCAGTATTTT.

This chain links TRBV7-9 with TRBJ1-2; 9 nucleotides align to TRBD1. The CDR3 has 16 residues. V dropped 4 bases and J dropped 2; count of bases not matched to a gene: 8. Germline CDR1 is SEHNR and CDR2 is FQNEAQ (reference sequence). The CDR3 DNA reads as TGTGCCAGCAGCTCGACCCCGGGACAGGGAAACTATGGCTACACCTTC. Amino acid sequence: CASSSTPGQGNYGYTF.

This clone was recorded only once. The genes are TRBV7-9 and TRBJ2-5, with 7 bases that match TRBD1. This CDR3 contains 15 residues. J lost 2 bases, V lost 1 base, and 4 bases had no gene match. Germline lookup yields CDR1 SEHNR and CDR2 FQNEAQ (reference sequence). Written as DNA, the CDR3 is TGTGCCAGCAGCTTAGGGACAGGAAATCAAGAGACCCAGTACTTC. As protein: CASSLGTGNQETQYF.

This clone showed up just once. The gene calls are TRBV28 and TRBJ2-5; 7 bases line up with TRBD2. Per germline, CDR1 MDHEN and CDR2 SYDVKM. The CDR3 consists of 13 residues. Trimming removed 8 bases from V and 1 base from J; junction bases left unmatched: 4. CDR3 coding DNA: TGTGCCAGCTGGGAGGGAATCCAAGAGACCCAGTACTTC. This gives the protein CASWEGIQETQYF.

This chain joins TRBV5-1 and TRBJ2-1; TRBD2 matches 11 bases. Germline CDR1 SGHRS, CDR2 YFSETQ. The CDR3 is made up of 17 amino acids. After removal of 5 bases from V and 5 bases from J, the junction contained 12 bases not matched to a gene. CDR3 sequence (DNA): TGCGCCAGCAGACGAATTCCGGGACTAGCGGAGGACAATGAGCAGTTCTTC. Protein product: CASRRIPGLAEDNEQFF.

V is TRBV27 and J is TRBJ2-2; 11 nucleotides agree with TRBD1. Trimming at V came to 5 bases and at J to 3 bases, leaving 11 bases not matched to a gene. CDR1 and CDR2 (germline): MNHEY, SMNVEV (reference sequence). The CDR3 totals 18 residues. For the CDR3, the DNA is TGTGCCAGCAGTCCACCGGACAGGGGGCTAATTTACACCGGGGAGCTGTTTTTT. Translated, it gives CASSPPDRGLIYTGELFF.

This chain links TRBV11-2 with TRBJ2-5; the D gene is possibly TRBD2 (6 bases). This CDR3 is 13 amino acids long. The ends were cut back, 4 bases at V and 9 bases at J, with 15 bases in the middle. Germline CDR1 reads SGHAT; CDR2 reads FQNNGV. In nucleotides, the CDR3 is TGTGCCAGCAGCTCGGGGGACGGGACGGCCCAGTACTTC. Its translation: CASSSGDGTAQYF.

This rearrangement joins TRBV15 to TRBJ2-1; 12 nucleotides match TRBD2. Germline V gives CDR1 LNHNV, CDR2 YYDKDF (reference sequence). After removal of 6 bases from V and 8 bases from J, the junction contained 17 bases not matched to a gene. The CDR3 covers 18 residues. CDR3 sequence reads: CATSLEIKPSGRADEQFF. DNA for the CDR3: TGTGCCACCAGTTTAGAAATCAAACCTAGCGGGAGGGCCGATGAGCAGTTCTTC.